Each of the 2 T cell receptor beta chains below was sequenced from the same sample in a study of human T cells and chemical hapten exposure. As for time point: patch test 2, 6 weeks after DPC sensitization. This sample's treatment: therapeutic diphenylcyclopropenone sensitization with weekly scalp DPC. Each CDR3 protein gets one entry after TCRdb re-called the RACE reads with MiXCR. The table has 95,000 or so distinct CDR3 sequences, over 9.5% seen once. Sequences were derived from whole blood, sampled in connection with sensitization to the hapten diphenylcyclopropenone (DPC). The receptor set was obtained from a woman between 40 and 55 years old with alopecia areata. Some clones in this sample may be carry-over from other donors' samples.

The chain combines TRBV28 with TRBJ2-1, with 8 bases that match TRBD2. Trimming cost V 5 bases and J 0 bases; bases outside gene matches: 9. The V gene's germline CDR1 is MDHEN and CDR2 SYDVKM. This CDR3 has 17 residues. The CDR3 sequence: CASSPTSGLRSYNEQFF. The CDR3 DNA sequence: TGTGCCAGCAGTCCCACTAGCGGCCTGCGCTCCTACAATGAGCAGTTCTTC.

This clonotype was seen a few times. The chain recombines TRBV28 with TRBJ1-2, with D possibly being TRBD1 (5 bases). This CDR3 comprises 13 residues. Germline V gene data show CDR1 as MDHEN and CDR2 as SYDVKM. Trimming shortened V by 8 bases and J by 4 bases, and 14 bases separated the two germline ends. The CDR3 loop is CASCRDSAYGYTF. CDR3 nucleotides: TGTGCCAGCTGTCGTGACAGCGCCTATGGCTACACCTTC.